A selection of T cell receptor beta chains follows, all from one sample in a study of technical replicates of blood from several donors. Method: immunoSEQ multiplex PCR; TCRdb's copy keeps in-frame clones and lacks some. Among some 85,000 clones listed, 94% were seen once. The sequenced material came from T cells isolated from PBMCs. These receptor sequences come from a human donor in good health. Each CDR3 is given with its conserved first and last residue. The D gene is left open where the match is weak. Some rows have no size entry. The others give once, few or many, or a class for an expanded clone.

V gene	D gene	J gene	clone size	CDR3 DNA	CDR3 protein
TRBV29-1	.	TRBJ1-4	once	TGCACCGGACAGCTTAATGAAAAACTGTTTTTT	CTGQLNEKLFF
TRBV4-3	TRBD2	TRBJ2-3	.	TGCGCCAGCAGCCAAGATCGACTAGCAACAGATACGCAGTATTTT	CASSQDRLATDTQYF
TRBV27	.	TRBJ1-3	.	TGTGCCAGCAGTTTATACGGCTCTGGAAACACCATATATTTT	CASSLYGSGNTIYF
TRBV28	TRBD2	TRBJ2-1	.	TGTGCCAGCAGTTCTCAATCCTGGGGACTAGCGGGACTTCTCTCCTACAATGAGCAGTTCTTC	CASSSQSWGLAGLLSYNEQFF
TRBV18	TRBD2	TRBJ2-7	.	TGTGCCAGCTCAGGACTAGCGGAAGGCTACGAGCAGTACTTC	CASSGLAEGYEQYF
TRBV4-1	TRBD2	TRBJ2-7	.	TGCGCCAGCAGCCAAGTGCAGCGGGAAACCTACGAGCAGTACTTC	CASSQVQRETYEQYF
TRBV2	TRBD2	TRBJ2-7	few	TGTGCCAGCACGCAGCGGGGAACCTACGAGCAGTACTTC	CASTQRGTYEQYF
TRBV7-2	.	TRBJ2-7	.	TGTGCCAGCAGCTTCGGCGGAGGCCACTCCTACGAGCAGTACTTC	CASSFGGGHSYEQYF
TRBV19	TRBD2	TRBJ2-2	once	TGTGCCAGTAGTATGACTAGCGGGAGTCGAACCGGGGAGCTGTTTTTT	CASSMTSGSRTGELFF
TRBV9	TRBD2	TRBJ2-7	.	TGTGCCAGCAGCGTTTCTAGCGGGAGGTCCTACGAGCAGTACTTC	CASSVSSGRSYEQYF
TRBV19	TRBD2	TRBJ2-1	.	TGTGCCAGTACTTTAGCGGGAGATTATGAGCAGTTCTTC	CASTLAGDYEQFF
TRBV14	TRBD2	TRBJ2-3	.	TGTGCCAGCAGCCAAGATAGAGCGGGAGGGCCTGCAGATACGCAGTATTTT	CASSQDRAGGPADTQYF
TRBV28	.	TRBJ2-7	.	TGTGCCAGCAGGCCGACCGGGACAAATTACGAGCAGTACTTC	CASRPTGTNYEQYF
TRBV7-2	.	TRBJ2-1	once	TGTGCCAGCAGCTTAAACGTAGTTTACAATGAGCAGTTCTTC	CASSLNVVYNEQFF
TRBV4-2	TRBD2	TRBJ2-7	.	TGTGCCAGCAGCCAAGAATGGGAGCGGGAGATCAGAAACGAGCAGTACTTC	CASSQEWEREIRNEQYF
TRBV6-6	TRBD2	TRBJ2-7	.	TGTGCCAGCCAAAACGGGGGGAGTTACGAGCAGTACTTC	CASQNGGSYEQYF
TRBV14	.	TRBJ2-7	once	TGTGCCAGCAGCCAAGATCAACGGTCAGAGCAGTACTTC	CASSQDQRSEQYF
TRBV5-5	.	TRBJ1-2	.	TGTGCCAGCAGTTTGGCAGGGGCCAGTAGAGCTGGCTACACCTTC	CASSLAGASRAGYTF
TRBV28	.	TRBJ2-6	.	TGTGCCAGCAGTTTATTACGGGGGGCAGAGGTGTCTGGGGCCAACGTCCTGACTTTC	CASSLLRGAEVSGANVLTF
TRBV9	TRBD2	TRBJ2-7	.	TGTGCCAGCAGCGTAGGGACTAGCGGGTCCTACGAGCAGTACTTC	CASSVGTSGSYEQYF
TRBV6-6	.	TRBJ1-3	.	TGTGCCAGCAGTTACTCGTCAGTCTCTGGAAACACCATATATTTT	CASSYSSVSGNTIYF
TRBV27	TRBD2	TRBJ2-7	.	TGTGCCAGCAGTTTATCGGGGAGCGGGAGGAACGAGCAGTACTTC	CASSLSGSGRNEQYF
TRBV6-1	TRBD1	TRBJ1-1	.	TGTGCCAGCAGGGGACAGGGTTCGAACACTGAAGCTTTCTTT	CASRGQGSNTEAFF
TRBV27	.	TRBJ1-1	few	TGTGCCAGCAGTTTATCCCGCTATTTGAACACTGAAGCTTTCTTT	CASSLSRYLNTEAFF
TRBV30	.	TRBJ1-5	.	TGTGCCTGGACCAACAGCTACAATCAGCCCCAGCATTTT	CAWTNSYNQPQHF
TRBV12-5	TRBD2	TRBJ2-7	.	TGTGCTAGTGGTTTGTCGTGGGAGGGAACCTACGAGCAGTACTTC	CASGLSWEGTYEQYF
TRBV18	.	TRBJ2-7	.	TGTGCCAGCTCACCCGGGGTAAACGAGCAGTACTTC	CASSPGVNEQYF
TRBV30	TRBD2	TRBJ2-1	.	TGTGCCTGGAGTGTCGCTAGCGGGATTCATTATGAGCAGTTCTTC	CAWSVASGIHYEQFF
TRBV19	.	TRBJ1-2	.	TGTGCCAGTAGTACCCGGGCAGGGGAAAGCTATGGCTACACCTTC	CASSTRAGESYGYTF